The next 24 T cell receptor beta chains were all read from a single sample in a study of blood T cell repertoires in COVID-19. Sequenced by immunoSEQ multiplex PCR; TCRdb stores in-frame clones only, minus some. The data show about 60,000 clones, with 83% seen just once and about a tenth held by the top ten. Sequenced input: peripheral blood. These receptors all stem from a man between 50 and 59 years old with COVID-19, enrolled during active disease.

V is TRBV10-1 and J is TRBJ2-5, with D tentatively TRBD1 (6 bases). Germline V gene sequence: CDR1 WNHNN, CDR2 SYGVQD (reference sequence). Trimming cost V 5 bases and J 5 bases, with 15 bases left between them. The CDR3 has 14 amino acids. CDR3 loop: CASSLPGVGETQYF. The CDR3 DNA reads as TGCGCCAGCAGTCTTCCAGGGGTCGGGGAGACCCAGTACTTC.

The chain links TRBV6-5 to TRBJ2-1; TRBD1 matches at 8 bases. Looked up from germline, CDR1 is MNHEY and CDR2 is SVGAGI. This CDR3 has 15 amino acids. V shed 7 bases and J 0 bases; nucleotides not matched to a gene: 5. For the CDR3, the DNA is TGTGCCAGCATTCGGGACAGGAGCTCCTACAATGAGCAGTTCTTC. Encoded protein: CASIRDRSSYNEQFF.

The table lists this clone with a count of one. This rearrangement joins TRBV6-5 to TRBJ1-1, with D perhaps TRBD1 (5 bases). The length of the CDR3 is 14 residues. CDR1 and CDR2 (germline): MNHEY, SVGAGI. V was trimmed by 5 bases and J by 5 bases, leaving 15 bases between them. As DNA, the CDR3 is TGTGCCAGCAGTAGCAGGGCAGGGAAGACTGAAGCTTTCTTT. Its translation is CASSSRAGKTEAFF.

The V gene is TRBV6-6, the J gene TRBJ1-1, with D tentatively TRBD1 (6 bases). V lost 5 bases and J lost 2, with 15 bases in between. Germline CDR1 MNHNY, CDR2 SVGAGI (reference sequence). The CDR3 has 15 amino acids. CDR3 in DNA: TGTGCCAGCAGTCGATCCGGGACAATCAACACTGAAGCTTTCTTT. It specifies CASSRSGTINTEAFF.

This clone showed up just once. The J gene is TRBJ1-1, the V gene TRBV4-1, with TRBD1 as a possible D gene (5 bases). The CDR3 sequence is 16 residues long. Trimming cost V 1 base and J 11 bases, with 23 bases left between them. Germline V gene lookup returns CDR1 MGHRA and CDR2 YSYEKL. Here the CDR3 DNA reads TGCGCCAGCAGCCAAGGAGGTACAGGTCAATCGGGGGGGGCTTTCTTT. Amino acid sequence: CASSQGGTGQSGGAFF.

The V call is TRBV6-5, the J call TRBJ2-7; TRBD1 matches 8 bases. This CDR3 has 15 amino acids. From germline, CDR1 is MNHEY and CDR2 SVGAGI. V shed 7 bases and J 6 bases; nucleotides not matched to a gene: 14. Here the CDR3 reads CASKYLGRGRSEQYF. In DNA form, the CDR3 reads TGTGCCAGCAAATACCTGGGCAGGGGGCGATCCGAGCAGTACTTC.

The table lists this clone with a few counts. The V gene is TRBV28, the J gene TRBJ1-1; D unclear. Trimming pared 5 bases from V and 8 bases from J, leaving 6 bases between. This CDR3 spans 10 amino acids. The germline CDR1 and CDR2 sequences are MDHEN and SYDVKM. The CDR3 nucleotides read TGTGCCAGCAGTCACAACGAAGCTTTCTTT. It is translated as CASSHNEAFF. Drawing the rest from reference TRBV28 and TRBJ1-1, the complete variable domain is DVKVTQSSRYLVKRTGEKVFLECVQDMDHENMFWYRQDPGLGLRLIYFSYDVKMKEKGDIPEGYSVSREKKERFSLILESASTNQTSMYLCASSHNEAFFGQGTRLTVV.

The rearrangement uses TRBV3-1 (or the pseudogene TRBV3-2) and TRBJ2-1; 7 bases map to TRBD2. The germline V gene encodes CDR1 LGHDT and CDR2 YNNKEL (reference sequence). The trim removed 5 bases at V and 4 bases at J, leaving 11 bases unmatched. This CDR3 has 16 residues. The CDR3 region has the DNA TGTGCCAGCAGCGCAGACCAACTAGCGTTTTACAATGAGCAGTTCTTC. Translated: CASSADQLAFYNEQFF.

The chain links TRBV12-3 or TRBV12-4 to TRBJ2-5; D unresolved. The CDR3 spans 13 residues. The V and J ends lost 5 bases and 2 bases respectively, with 9 bases between them. The chain's CDR3 is CASSTTIQETQYF. CDR3 nucleotides: TGTGCCAGCAGTACAACTATTCAAGAGACCCAGTACTTC.

This clone was seen once. The rearrangement joins TRBV5-1 to TRBJ2-5; TRBD2 agrees at 14 bases. The CDR3 totals 16 residues. Germline CDR1 and CDR2: SGHRS and YFSETQ. Trimming cost V 4 bases and J 2 bases; bases outside gene matches: 4. CDR3 protein: CASSRGTSGGQETQYF. In DNA form, the CDR3 reads TGCGCCAGCAGCCGGGGGACTAGCGGGGGTCAAGAGACCCAGTACTTC.

This clone appeared a few times. This specimen includes other DNA sequences encoding the same CDR3. The V and J genes are TRBV7-2 and TRBJ2-7; a possible D gene is TRBD2 (5 bases). CDR1 and CDR2 (germline): SGHTA, FQGNSA. CDR3 length: 14 residues. Trimming pared 1 base from V and 2 bases from J, leaving 9 bases between. The CDR3 loop is CASSLGGLAYEQYF. The CDR3, as DNA: TGTGCCAGCAGCTTAGGAGGGCTGGCCTACGAGCAGTACTTC.

In its sample, this clone was seen once. The chain employs TRBV27 and TRBJ1-1; unclear D gene. Germline lookup yields CDR1 MNHEY and CDR2 SMNVEV (reference sequence). The V end lost 2 bases, the J end lost 4 bases, and 11 bases lay between the germline ends. This CDR3 has 14 residues. In nucleotides, the CDR3 is TGTGCCAGCAGTTTAAAGCCCTTTGGCACTGAAGCTTTCTTT. Amino acids: CASSLKPFGTEAFF.

In this sample, this clone turned up a few times. The V gene is TRBV6-2 or TRBV6-3, the J gene TRBJ2-3, with 10 bases fitting TRBD1. Looked up from germline, CDR1 is MNHEY and CDR2 is SVGEGT. With V trimmed by 2 bases and J by 4 bases, 0 bases remained unmatched. CDR3 length: 14 amino acids. The DNA for the CDR3 is TGTGCCAGCAGTTACGGGACAGGGGCAGATACGCAGTATTTT. Translating it yields CASSYGTGADTQYF.

The chain joins TRBV18 to TRBJ1-2; 7 bases align to TRBD1. V lost 3 bases, J lost 8 bases, and 9 bases stayed unmatched. From germline, CDR1 is KGHSH and CDR2 LQKENI. CDR3 size: 14 residues. The CDR3 reads CASSPQTGIEGYTF. The CDR3 bases are TGTGCCAGCTCACCGCAGACAGGGATCGAGGGCTACACCTTC.

This clone was observed a few times. The chain recombines TRBV3-1 (or the pseudogene TRBV3-2) with TRBJ2-3; 8 bases are shared with TRBD2. The CDR3 runs to 15 residues. In germline, CDR1 is LGHDT, CDR2 YNNKEL (reference sequence). With V trimmed by 4 bases and J by 5 bases, 8 bases remained unmatched. The CDR3 sequence: CASSPTGRALDTQYF. The CDR3 nucleotides read TGTGCCAGCAGCCCCACCGGGAGGGCCTTAGATACGCAGTATTTT.

The chain carries TRBV28 and TRBJ2-5; tentative D call: TRBD1 (6 bases). The CDR3 covers 15 residues. CDR1 is MDHEN, CDR2 SYDVKM, per germline. The V gene lost 4 bases and the J gene lost 5 bases, with 17 bases spanning the gap. The CDR3 DNA is TGTGCCAGCAGTTCCGGACAGCCAAGTGATGAGACCCAGTACTTC. Amino acid sequence: CASSSGQPSDETQYF.

V and J are TRBV5-1 and TRBJ1-6; a weak D match, TRBD1 (6 bases). The germline CDR1 and CDR2 sequences are SGHRS and YFSETQ. The CDR3 spans 15 residues. V was cut by 4 bases and J by 5 bases, with 13 bases left in between. Here the CDR3 reads CASSLRGADNSPLHF. The CDR3 coding sequence is TGCGCCAGCAGCCTTCGGGGGGCCGATAATTCACCCCTCCACTTT.

This sequence joins TRBV9 and TRBJ2-5, with TRBD2 matching 14 bases. The V gene's germline CDR1 is SGDLS and CDR2 YYNGEE. The CDR3 spans 16 residues. Trimming took 4 bases from V and 4 from J; bases not matched to a gene: 6. CDR3 bases: TGTGCCAGCAGCACCTCGGGACTAGCGGGAGTAGAGACCCAGTACTTC. This sequence encodes CASSTSGLAGVETQYF.

The chain links TRBV3-1 (or the pseudogene TRBV3-2) to TRBJ2-7, with D maybe TRBD1 (5 bases). The CDR3 sequence is 14 residues long. Germline CDR1 reads LGHDT; CDR2 reads YNNKEL (reference sequence). V lost 6 bases to trimming and J lost 2 bases, with 14 bases between them. The CDR3 bases are TGTGCCAGCAGTCCTACAGGAGTTACCTACGAGCAGTACTTC. Translating it yields CASSPTGVTYEQYF.

The rearrangement uses TRBV5-1 and TRBJ2-7, with a weak D call TRBD2 (5 bases). Germline lookup yields CDR1 SGHRS and CDR2 YFSETQ. The CDR3 runs to 12 residues. Trimming took off 4 bases at V and 2 bases at J, with 7 bases between the two ends. DNA for the CDR3: TGCGCCAGCAGCGCGGGTACCTACGAGCAGTACTTC. It specifies CASSAGTYEQYF.

The CDR3 bases are TGCGCCAGCAGCCGCAACAGGGCAGAAGCTTTCTTT. Its translation is CASSRNRAEAFF. The chain recombines TRBV5-1 with TRBJ1-1; D possibly corresponds to TRBD1 (6 bases). Per germline, CDR1 SGHRS and CDR2 YFSETQ. The germline V and J ends were trimmed by 4 bases and 8 bases, with 12 bases remaining between them. This CDR3 spans 12 amino acids.

J is TRBJ1-1 and V is TRBV24-1, with TRBD1 matching 8 bases. V shed 5 bases and J 7 bases; nucleotides not matched to a gene: 8. Germline V gives CDR1 KGHDR, CDR2 SFDVKD. The CDR3 has 14 residues. CDR3 protein: CATSAAGQASEAFF. The CDR3 DNA sequence: TGTGCCACCAGTGCCGCGGGACAGGCAAGTGAAGCTTTCTTT.

This sequence joins TRBV3-1 (or the pseudogene TRBV3-2) and TRBJ2-7; D gene uncertain. This CDR3 comprises 15 residues. The germline V gene encodes CDR1 LGHDT and CDR2 YNNKEL (reference sequence). The V end lost 3 bases, the J end lost 6 bases, and 18 bases lay between the germline ends. CDR3 region: CASSHRGQFMAEQYF. CDR3 DNA sequence: TGTGCCAGCAGCCACCGCGGTCAGTTTATGGCCGAGCAGTACTTC.

The rearrangement uses TRBV18 and TRBJ2-5; possibly TRBD1 for D (6 bases). V lost 1 base to trimming and J lost 0 bases, with 9 bases between them. Looked up from germline, CDR1 is KGHSH and CDR2 is LQKENI. The CDR3 length is 15 residues. The CDR3 DNA follows: TGTGCCAGCTCACCACTATACAGGGACCAAGAGACCCAGTACTTC. Encoded protein: CASSPLYRDQETQYF.